This T cell receptor (beta chain) originates from a study of cytomegalovirus exposure and HLA in healthy donors. Per germline, CDR1 SGHVS and CDR2 FQNEAQ. Trimming pared 7 bases from V and 4 bases from J, leaving 21 bases between. CDR3 length equals 16 residues. Study observations and caveats: HLA alleles showed associations with roughly 17,000 TCR beta sequences in a later analysis, at a 0.05 false discovery rate. According to the study, around 160 TCR beta chains were cytomegalovirus-associated.

About this clone: Its antigen is not known.

It was with 60 Vbeta and 13 Jbeta primers that the PCR ran. Profiled with immunoSEQ multiplex PCR; TCRdb holds only in-frame clones, not every one. Of around 130,000 clones in the sample, around four fifths were seen once. The receptor was derived from a male donor in good health and CMV-seropositive. This rearrangement joins TRBV7-8 to TRBJ2-3; D gene unclear. The sequencing sample was made of PBMCs. CDR3 sequence: CASTSLGGARADTQYF. In DNA form, the CDR3 reads TGTGCCAGCACCTCCCTGGGTGGAGCTCGGGCAGATACGCAGTATTTT.